This TCR beta chain was obtained from a study of CD8+ T cells in alopecia areata. This CDR3 is built from 15 residues. Germline V gene data show CDR1 as PRHDT and CDR2 as FYEKMQ (reference sequence). J lost 8 bases, V lost 5 bases, and 6 bases had no gene match. Sequencing relied on a cDNA template that was reverse transcribed from extracted RNA. Assay: immunoSEQ multiplex PCR; the TCRdb copy retains only in-frame clones and omits some. In the table there are approximately 58,000 clones, around 40% of which are singletons. This TCR was recovered from a human donor with alopecia areata. The rearrangement links TRBV13 to TRBJ2-1; the match to TRBD2 covers 13 bases. The sequenced sample was NKG2D-low CD8+ T cells sorted from blood. CDR3 DNA: TGTGCCAGCAGCCTTTGGACTAGCGGGAGCGATGAGCAGTTCTTC. Protein: CASSLWTSGSDEQFF.